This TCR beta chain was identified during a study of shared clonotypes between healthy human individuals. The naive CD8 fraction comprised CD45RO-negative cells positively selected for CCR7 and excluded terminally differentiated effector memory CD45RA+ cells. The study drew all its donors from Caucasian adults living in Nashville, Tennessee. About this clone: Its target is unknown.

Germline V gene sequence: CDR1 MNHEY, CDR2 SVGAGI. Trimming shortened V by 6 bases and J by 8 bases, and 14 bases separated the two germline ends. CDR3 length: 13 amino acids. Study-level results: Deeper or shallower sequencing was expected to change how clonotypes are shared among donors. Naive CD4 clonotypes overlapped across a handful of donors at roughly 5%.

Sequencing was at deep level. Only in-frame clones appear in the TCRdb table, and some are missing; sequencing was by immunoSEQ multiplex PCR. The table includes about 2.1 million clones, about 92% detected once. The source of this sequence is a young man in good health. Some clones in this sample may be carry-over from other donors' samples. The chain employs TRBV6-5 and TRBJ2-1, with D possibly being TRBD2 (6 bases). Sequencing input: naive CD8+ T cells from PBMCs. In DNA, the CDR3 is TGTGCCAGCAGCCCCGGGGGAGCGGATGAGCAGTTCTTC. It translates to CASSPGGADEQFF.